Listed here are 5 T cell receptor beta chains from one sample, sequenced in a study of shared clonotypes between healthy human individuals. Clones were sequenced by immunoSEQ multiplex PCR, and TCRdb holds only the in-frame ones, with some missing. The sample has approximately 2,000,000 clones, 85% to 95% seen once. Sequenced: naive CD4+ T cells from PBMCs. Subset reported: CD45RA+ positively selected. The receptors derive from a man aged 18 to 30 in good health. Some clones in this sample may be carry-over from other donors' samples.

V and J are TRBV7-6 and TRBJ2-3; a weak D match, TRBD1 (6 bases). CDR1 and CDR2 (germline): SGHVS, FNYEAQ. This CDR3 is built from 15 residues. V was trimmed by 5 bases and J by 3 bases, leaving 15 bases between them. CDR3 in amino acids: CASSTTGGRTDTQYF. DNA of the CDR3: TGTGCCAGCAGCACAACTGGGGGCCGAACAGATACGCAGTATTTT.

As regards this clone: The sample carries other DNA sequences with the same CDR3. The chain is built from TRBV5-6 and TRBJ2-7; D is unclear. Per germline, CDR1 SGHDT and CDR2 YYEEEE. The CDR3 is 11 amino acids. The V and J ends lost 4 bases and 1 base respectively, with 3 bases between them. This CDR3 is CASSRSYEQYF. The CDR3 DNA follows: TGTGCCAGCAGCCGGTCCTACGAGCAGTACTTC.

This clone was recorded only once. The chain joins TRBV30 to TRBJ2-7, with D unclear. Germline V gives CDR1 GTSNPN, CDR2 SVGIG (reference sequence). The CDR3 is made up of 14 amino acids. Trimming removed 1 base at V and 0 bases at J, with 10 bases between. CDR3 protein: CAWSADTASYEQYF. CDR3 DNA: TGTGCCTGGAGTGCCGACACCGCCTCCTACGAGCAGTACTTC.

The chain employs TRBV7-2 and TRBJ1-5; the D gene is possibly TRBD1 (5 bases). The germline V and J ends were trimmed by 5 bases and 5 bases, with 13 bases remaining between them. The CDR3 runs to 14 residues. Germline V CDR1 and CDR2: SGHTA, FQGNSA. CDR3 region: CASSIWDGDQPQHF. In nucleotides, the CDR3 is TGTGCCAGCAGCATTTGGGACGGCGATCAGCCCCAGCATTTT.

The chain combines TRBV7-2 with TRBJ2-7, with 11 bases matching TRBD1. The germline CDR1 and CDR2 sequences are SGHTA and FQGNSA. Losses at the gene ends were 1 base for V and 3 bases for J; bases not matched to a gene: 5. There are 16 residues in the CDR3. CDR3 residues: CASSLDTGTGGYEQYF. CDR3 sequence (DNA): TGTGCCAGCAGCTTAGACACCGGGACAGGGGGCTACGAGCAGTACTTC.